There are many counts of the clone carrying this T cell receptor beta chain. This entry comes from a study of human T cells and chemical hapten exposure. Study summary: An area of 2 cm by less than 2.5 cm on upper inner arm skin received 2% DPC for sensitization.

The library tagged each cDNA molecule with unique molecular identifiers. Authors' methods: Sample TCR totals centred on a median of around 92,000, ranging roughly 20,000 to 690,600. TCRdb fed the RACE reads into MiXCR, producing one record per CDR3 protein. The V and J calls here are based on TCRdb, not the publication. The sample lists roughly 120,000 distinct CDR3 sequences; 9.2% were seen once. Time point: patch test 2, 6 weeks after DPC sensitization. Documented treatment: therapeutic diphenylcyclopropenone sensitization with weekly scalp DPC. Prior to application of each patch test, blood was drawn. The CDR3 is 17 amino acids. Looked up from germline, CDR1 is MNHNS and CDR2 is SASEGT. V lost 6 bases, J lost 11 bases, and 17 bases stayed unmatched.

Sequenced material: whole blood, taken in connection with sensitization to the hapten diphenylcyclopropenone (DPC). This chain joins TRBV6-1 and TRBJ1-6; 9 positions match TRBD1. The origin of this receptor is a woman in her thirties or forties with alopecia areata. Some clones in this sample may be carry-over from other donors' samples. The DNA for the CDR3 is TGTGCCAGCAGGCCCGAAGACAGGGGGTGGAATAACGCACCCCTCCACTTT. Its translation: CASRPEDRGWNNAPLHF.